This TCR beta chain was identified during a study of T cell responses to AZD1222 COVID-19 vaccine. About this clone itself: Its specificity is not known.

General study findings and limits: Donors were chiefly white British, with a greater number of females, and clonal diversity was perhaps underestimated.

Whether given at about 4 or about 12 weeks, second doses were pooled. The method was immunoSEQ multiplex PCR; TCRdb's version includes in-frame clones alone and lacks a portion of them. Among more than 100,000 clones listed, 75% to 95% were seen once. This CDR3 has 17 residues. The V end was cut by 0 bases, the J end by 3 bases, with 13 bases between. CDR1 is SGHDT and CDR2 is YYEEEE in the germline V gene. The TCR sequence derives from an adult who received the AZD1222 COVID-19 vaccine. J is TRBJ1-6 and V is TRBV5-6; D remains ambiguous. The sequences come from peripheral blood, collected 28 days after the second AZD1222 dose. CDR3 protein: CASSLGATDFYNSPLHF. The CDR3, as DNA: TGTGCCAGCAGCTTGGGGGCGACCGATTTCTATAATTCACCCCTCCACTTT.